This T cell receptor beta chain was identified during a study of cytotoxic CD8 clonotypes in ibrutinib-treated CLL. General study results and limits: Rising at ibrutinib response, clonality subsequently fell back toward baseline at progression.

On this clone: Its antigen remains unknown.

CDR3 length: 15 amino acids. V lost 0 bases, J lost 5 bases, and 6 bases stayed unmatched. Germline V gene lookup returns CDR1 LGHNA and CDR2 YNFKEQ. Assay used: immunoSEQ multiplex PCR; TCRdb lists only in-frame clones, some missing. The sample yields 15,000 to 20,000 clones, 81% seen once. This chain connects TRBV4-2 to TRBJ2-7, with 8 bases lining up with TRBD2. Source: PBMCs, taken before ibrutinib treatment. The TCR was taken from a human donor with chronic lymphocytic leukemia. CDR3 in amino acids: CASSQDLRGADEQYF. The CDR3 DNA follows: TGTGCCAGCAGCCAAGATTTGCGGGGGGCTGACGAGCAGTACTTC.